One and the same sample provided the 24 T cell receptor beta chains below, sequenced in a study of PD-L1 blockade in urothelial cancer. The table came from immunoSEQ multiplex PCR; TCRdb's copy has only in-frame clones and leaves some out. The sample holds roughly 40,000 clones, about 89% seen once. The time point is: peripheral blood 6 weeks after treatment start. This sample comprised PBMCs, obtained around atezolizumab (anti-PD-L1) treatment. The receptors shown here come from a man aged 65-85 years with urothelial cancer.

The chain links TRBV10-3 to TRBJ2-3; 10 bases align to TRBD2. CDR3 length: 17 amino acids. V lost 2 bases and J lost 3; bases outside the gene matches: 8. CDR1 and CDR2 from the germline V gene are ENHRY and SYGVKD. The CDR3 DNA sequence: TGTGCCATCAGTGAGGGGCCAGCGGGAGGGGGGACAGATACGCAGTATTTT. It codes for CAISEGPAGGGTDTQYF.

The CDR3 sequence: CASSPRTVSYEQYF. CDR3 nucleotide sequence: TGTGCCAGCAGTCCCCGGACAGTATCCTACGAGCAGTACTTC. The gene calls are TRBV27 and TRBJ2-7; maybe TRBD1 (6 bases). With 5 bases removed from V and 1 base from J, the gap between germline ends came to 12 bases. This CDR3 comprises 14 residues. Germline loops: CDR1 MNHEY, CDR2 SMNVEV (reference sequence).

The chain employs TRBV30 and TRBJ2-2, with TRBD1 matching over 11 bases. CDR1 GTSNPN and CDR2 SVGIG come from the germline V gene (reference sequence). V shed 3 bases and J 6 bases; nucleotides not matched to a gene: 0. The CDR3 is 13 amino acids. The CDR3 coding sequence is TGTGCCTGGAGGGGACAGGGGGCCGGGGAGCTGTTTTTT. Amino acids: CAWRGQGAGELFF.

The chain uses TRBV28 and TRBJ2-4; the D gene is possibly TRBD2 (6 bases). The germline gives CDR1 MDHEN, CDR2 SYDVKM. Trimming removed 4 bases at V and 7 bases at J, with 17 bases between. This CDR3 comprises 15 residues. The CDR3 sequence is CASSSRDFGGNIQYF. In nucleotides, the CDR3 is TGTGCCAGCAGTTCTCGGGATTTCGGAGGGAACATTCAGTACTTC.

The chain links TRBV9 to TRBJ2-5, with D maybe TRBD1 (6 bases). Germline lookup yields CDR1 SGDLS and CDR2 YYNGEE. Trimming cost V 0 bases and J 2 bases, with 8 bases left between them. This CDR3 spans 14 amino acids. The CDR3: CASSVGTAQETQYF. The CDR3 DNA is TGTGCCAGCAGCGTAGGGACAGCTCAAGAGACCCAGTACTTC.

V usage is TRBV28 and J usage is TRBJ2-5; 11 nucleotides line up with TRBD2. The J segment lost 1 base and the V segment lost 8 bases, leaving 3 bases of the junction unmatched. The length of the CDR3 is 14 residues. Germline V gives CDR1 MDHEN, CDR2 SYDVKM. The CDR3 sequence is CASETSGAQETQYF. The CDR3 DNA follows: TGTGCCAGCGAGACTAGCGGGGCCCAAGAGACCCAGTACTTC.

In this sample, this clone turned up once. The chain is built from TRBV6-6 and TRBJ2-2; D unclear. The CDR3 totals 12 residues. V was clipped by 5 bases and J by 6 bases, with 7 bases between them. Germline loops: CDR1 MNHNY, CDR2 SVGAGI (reference sequence). The CDR3 sequence: CASSRVAGELFF. The CDR3 region has the DNA TGTGCCAGCAGTCGGGTGGCCGGGGAGCTGTTTTTT.

The rearrangement uses TRBV5-1 and TRBJ1-1; no clear D. The length of the CDR3 is 14 residues. V was clipped by 2 bases and J by 1 base, with 9 bases between them. Per the germline V gene, CDR1 is SGHRS and CDR2 is YFSETQ. The CDR3 loop is CASSFTHENTEAFF. In DNA form, the CDR3 reads TGCGCCAGCAGCTTCACACACGAGAACACTGAAGCTTTCTTT. Full variable domain (missing parts from reference TRBV5-1 and TRBJ1-1): KAGVTQTPRYLIKTRGQQVTLSCSPISGHRSVSWYQQTPGQGLQFLFEYFSETQRNKGNFPGRFSGRQFSNSRSEMNVSTLELGDSALYLCASSFTHENTEAFFGQGTRLTVV.

This clone was observed a single time. The rearrangement uses TRBV29-1 and TRBJ2-7; tentatively, D is TRBD2 (5 bases). V dropped 4 bases and J dropped 3 bases, with 28 bases sitting between them. Germline lookup yields CDR1 SQVTM and CDR2 ANQGSEA. The CDR3 loop spans 18 amino acids. CDR3 region: CSVGSPFIPGLRDYEQYF. The CDR3 DNA is TGCAGCGTTGGAAGCCCCTTTATCCCTGGCCTACGGGACTACGAGCAGTACTTC.

The chain joins TRBV5-4 to TRBJ2-1, with 7 bases lining up with TRBD2. The ends lost 5 bases at V and 1 base at J; junction bases unmatched: 12. This CDR3 is 17 amino acids long. Germline lookup yields CDR1 SGHNT and CDR2 YYREEE (reference sequence). The CDR3 spells CASRSASGGRSYNEQFF. The CDR3 coding sequence is TGTGCCAGCAGATCTGCTAGCGGTGGAAGGTCCTACAATGAGCAGTTCTTC. The entire variable domain, with the rest obtained from reference TRBV5-4 and TRBJ2-1, is as follows: ETGVTQSPTHLIKTRGQQVTLRCSSQSGHNTVSWYQQALGQGPQFIFQYYREEENGRGNFPPRFSGLQFPNYSSELNVNALELDDSALYLCASRSASGGRSYNEQFFGPGTRLTVL.

The chain employs TRBV7-9 and TRBJ2-6, with a tentative D call TRBD2 (6 bases). Germline V gene data show CDR1 as SEHNR and CDR2 as FQNEAQ (reference sequence). The CDR3 has 14 residues. With 5 bases removed from V and 2 bases from J, the gap between germline ends came to 7 bases. The chain's CDR3 is CASSGGAGANVLTF. Here the CDR3 DNA reads TGTGCCAGCAGCGGAGGGGCTGGGGCCAACGTCCTGACTTTC.

This chain connects TRBV29-1 to TRBJ1-1, with TRBD1 matching 8 bases. Trimming at V came to 6 bases and at J to 0 bases, leaving 3 bases not matched to a gene. Germline loops: CDR1 SQVTM, CDR2 ANQGSEA. The CDR3 totals 13 residues. CDR3 amino acids: CSVETGVNTEAFF. The CDR3, as DNA: TGCAGCGTCGAGACAGGGGTGAACACTGAAGCTTTCTTT. The full variable domain, with the rest looked up from reference TRBV29-1 and TRBJ1-1, is SAVISQKPSRDICQRGTSLTIQCQVDSQVTMMFWYRQQPGQSLTLIATANQGSEATYESGFVIDKFPISRPNLTFSTLTVSNMSPEDSSIYLCSVETGVNTEAFFGQGTRLTVV.

Written as DNA, the CDR3 is TGCGCCAGCAGCAAGGGACAGGGGGCGCGTGAGACCCAGTACTTC. This encodes CASSKGQGARETQYF. The chain uses TRBV5-1 and TRBJ2-5; 12 bases line up with TRBD1. The germline CDR1 and CDR2 sequences are SGHRS and YFSETQ. The CDR3 has 15 amino acids. Trimming at V came to 4 bases and at J to 5 bases, leaving 6 bases not matched to a gene.

The V call is TRBV10-3, the J call TRBJ2-1, with 8 bases fitting TRBD2. CDR1 ENHRY and CDR2 SYGVKD come from the germline V gene. The CDR3 sequence is 16 residues long. V was clipped by 3 bases and J by 5 bases; unmatched bases: 9. In nucleotides, the CDR3 is TGTGCCATCAGTGATGTAATACTAGCGGACAACAATGAGCAGTTCTTC. Translation: CAISDVILADNNEQFF.

The rearrangement joins TRBV2 to TRBJ2-3; 11 nucleotides line up with TRBD2. V trimming: 0 bases; J trimming: 2 bases; junction bases outside the gene matches: 4. Germline CDR1 is SNHLY and CDR2 is FYNNEI. The CDR3 runs 17 residues. The CDR3 reads CASSEAGTSGSTDTQYF. CDR3 nucleotide sequence: TGTGCCAGCAGTGAAGCCGGGACTAGCGGTTCCACAGATACGCAGTATTTT.

The chain is built from TRBV6-5 and TRBJ1-4, with TRBD1 matching 9 bases. The V and J ends lost 6 bases and 6 bases, in that order; junction bases with no gene match: 8. From germline, CDR1 is MNHEY and CDR2 SVGAGI. The length of the CDR3 is 15 residues. The chain's CDR3 is CASSPIQGAHEKLFF. DNA for the CDR3: TGTGCCAGCAGCCCCATACAGGGGGCGCATGAAAAACTGTTTTTT.

The chain employs TRBV4-1 and TRBJ2-5; D ambiguous. This CDR3 has 13 amino acids. V dropped 2 bases and J dropped 2 bases, with 6 bases sitting between them. CDR1 is MGHRA, CDR2 YSYEKL, per germline. The CDR3 DNA reads as TGCGCCAGCAGCCAACAACAACAAGAGACCCAGTACTTC. Encoded protein: CASSQQQQETQYF.

DNA of the CDR3: TGTGCCAGCAGTCCCAATACTAGCGGGCAGTACTTC. It codes for CASSPNTSGQYF. The chain combines TRBV28 with TRBJ2-7, with 8 bases matching TRBD2. This CDR3 spans 12 amino acids. Germline V lookup: CDR1 MDHEN, CDR2 SYDVKM. V lost 5 bases, J lost 9 bases, and 6 bases stayed unmatched.

The chain employs TRBV5-1 and TRBJ2-3; 9 bases align to TRBD2. With V trimmed by 4 bases and J by 2 bases, 5 bases remained unmatched. Germline V gene data show CDR1 as SGHRS and CDR2 as YFSETQ. The CDR3 has 15 amino acids. The CDR3 reads CASSNLAGVTDTQYF. In nucleotides, the CDR3 is TGCGCCAGCAGCAACTTAGCGGGAGTCACAGATACGCAGTATTTT.

The chain employs TRBV5-6 and TRBJ2-4, with TRBD2 matching over 7 bases. This CDR3 has 14 amino acids. V shed 2 bases, J shed 9 bases, and the junction held 8 bases outside the gene matches. Germline CDR1 reads SGHDT; CDR2 reads YYEEEE. The CDR3 coding sequence is TGTGCCAGCAGCTTAAGGATGGGGGGGAGCATTCAGTACTTC. Its protein product is CASSLRMGGSIQYF.

This clone was counted a single time. The gene calls are TRBV10-2 and TRBJ1-1; TRBD1 matches 7 bases. Germline loops: CDR1 WSHSY, CDR2 SAAADI. The CDR3 consists of 15 residues. Trimming cost V 7 bases and J 1 base; bases outside gene matches: 9. CDR3 sequence (DNA): TGCGCCAGCACAATAAATCGACAGGGGAACACTGAAGCTTTCTTT. It yields the protein CASTINRQGNTEAFF.

The chain carries TRBV5-1 and TRBJ1-4, with 8 positions matching TRBD1. The CDR3 extends over 15 amino acids. Germline V gene sequence: CDR1 SGHRS, CDR2 YFSETQ. V shed 4 bases, J shed 4 bases, and the junction held 6 bases outside the gene matches. The CDR3 nucleotides read TGCGCCAGCAGCACCACAGGGGGGGTTAATGAAAAACTGTTTTTT. Translating gives CASSTTGGVNEKLFF.

The count of this clone is one. V and J are TRBV4-2 and TRBJ2-2; perhaps TRBD1 as D (7 bases). This CDR3 spans 14 amino acids. Germline values: CDR1 LGHNA, CDR2 YNFKEQ. With 4 bases removed from V and 5 bases from J, the gap between germline ends came to 11 bases. This CDR3 is CASSLPGGTGELFF. The CDR3 nucleotides are TGTGCCAGCAGCCTCCCAGGGGGGACCGGGGAGCTGTTTTTT.

The chain has TRBV28 and TRBJ2-5, with D tentatively TRBD2 (6 bases). Per the germline V gene, CDR1 is MDHEN and CDR2 is SYDVKM. V was shortened by 3 bases and J by 1 base, with 12 bases between the two germline ends. This CDR3 comprises 15 residues. CDR3: CASSLVGGLQETQYF. CDR3 sequence (DNA): TGTGCCAGCAGTTTGGTGGGGGGACTCCAAGAGACCCAGTACTTC.